This paragraph reports one T cell receptor beta chain. What it binds is unknown. The sample comes from a study of T-cell memory formation after mild COVID-19. Study summary: Largely, the TCR clusters proved donor specific.

Germline CDR1 MGHRA, CDR2 YSYEKL. The J segment lost 8 bases and the V segment lost 4 bases, leaving 9 bases of the junction unmatched. The CDR3 covers 15 residues. TCRdb ran MiXCR on the 5' RACE reads and lists one entry per CDR3 protein. This sample carries some 450,000 distinct CDR3 sequences, over 15% of them seen once, and the ten largest clones take about 22%. Study-wide points: There were some responding clones in pre-infection memory, which suggested that cross-reactive memory had joined.

This TCR derives from a man younger than 35 who had mild COVID-19 (a few samples of this study predate the infection). Cell type and time point are not known. The rearrangement uses TRBV4-1 and TRBJ2-1; 9 bases align to TRBD1. Sequencing used PBMCs or a T cell subset sorted from them (not recorded which). CDR3 sequence reads: CASSPSGTGWDEQFF. The DNA for the CDR3 is TGCGCCAGCAGCCCTTCCGGGACAGGGTGGGATGAGCAGTTCTTC.